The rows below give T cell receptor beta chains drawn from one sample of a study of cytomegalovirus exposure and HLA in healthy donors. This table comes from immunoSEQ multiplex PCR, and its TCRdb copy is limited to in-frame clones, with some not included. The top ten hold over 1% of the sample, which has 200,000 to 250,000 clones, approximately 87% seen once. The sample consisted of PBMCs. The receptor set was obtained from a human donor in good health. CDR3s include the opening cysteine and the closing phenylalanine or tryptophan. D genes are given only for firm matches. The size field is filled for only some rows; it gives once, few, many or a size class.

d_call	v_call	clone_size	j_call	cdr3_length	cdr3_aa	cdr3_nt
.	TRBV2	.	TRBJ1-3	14	CASSGSGDGNTIYF	TGTGCCAGCAGTGGGTCGGGTGACGGAAACACCATATATTTT
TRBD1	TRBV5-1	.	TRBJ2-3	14	CASSRQGETDTQYF	TGCGCCAGCAGCCGACAGGGTGAGACAGATACGCAGTATTTT
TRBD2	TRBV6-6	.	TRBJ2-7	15	CASSYSGGNSYEQYF	TGTGCCAGCAGTTACTCGGGAGGGAACTCCTACGAGCAGTACTTC
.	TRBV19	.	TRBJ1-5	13	CASSNQGNQPQHF	TGTGCCAGTAGTAATCAGGGCAATCAGCCCCAGCATTTT
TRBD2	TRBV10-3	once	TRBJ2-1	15	CAISTSGSSYNEQFF	TGTGCCATCAGCACTAGCGGGAGCTCCTACAATGAGCAGTTCTTC
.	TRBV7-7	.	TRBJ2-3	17	CASSLRARAGSTDTQYF	TGTGCTAGCAGCTTAAGGGCTCGAGCGGGCAGCACAGATACGCAGTATTTT
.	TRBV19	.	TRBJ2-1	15	CASSSRWGPLNEQFF	TGTGCCAGTAGTTCTAGGTGGGGGCCACTCAATGAGCAGTTCTTC
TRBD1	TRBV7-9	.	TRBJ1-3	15	CASSSGQSSGNTIYF	TGTGCCAGCAGCTCGGGACAGAGCTCTGGAAACACCATATATTTT
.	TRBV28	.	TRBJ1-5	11	CASSRGQPQHF	TGTGCCAGTAGTAGGGGTCAGCCCCAGCATTTT
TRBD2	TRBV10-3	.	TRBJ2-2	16	CAISGASGQDTGELFF	TGTGCCATCAGTGGGGCTAGCGGGCAGGACACCGGGGAGCTGTTTTTT
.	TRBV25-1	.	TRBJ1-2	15	CASSAGKAPRYGYTF	TGTGCCAGCAGCGCAGGAAAGGCTCCTCGCTATGGCTACACCTTC
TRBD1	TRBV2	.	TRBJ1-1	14	CASSDQGAYTEAFF	TGTGCCAGCAGTGATCAGGGGGCCTATACTGAAGCTTTCTTT
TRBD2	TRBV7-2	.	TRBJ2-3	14	CASSFGGRADTQYF	TGTGCCAGCAGCTTTGGTGGGAGGGCGGATACGCAGTATTTT
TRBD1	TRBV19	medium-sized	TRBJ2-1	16	CASSTDRESSYNEQFF	TGTGCCAGTAGTACGGACAGGGAGAGCTCCTACAATGAGCAGTTCTTC
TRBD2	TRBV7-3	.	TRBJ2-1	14	CASSLSSSGGEQFF	TGTGCCAGCAGCTTATCATCTAGCGGGGGTGAGCAGTTCTTC
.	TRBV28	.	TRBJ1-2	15	CASLTAGASTYGYTF	TGTGCCAGCCTAACCGCGGGGGCTTCTACCTATGGCTACACCTTC
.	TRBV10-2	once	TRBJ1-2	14	CASSLASGVVDYTF	TGCGCCAGCAGCCTCGCATCTGGAGTCGTGGACTACACCTTC
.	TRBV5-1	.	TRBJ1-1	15	CASRRGGEENTEAFF	TGCGCCAGCAGAAGGGGGGGGGAAGAGAACACTGAAGCTTTCTTT
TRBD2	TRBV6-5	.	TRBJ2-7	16	CASSYSGTSGWYEQYF	TGTGCCAGCAGTTACTCGGGGACTAGCGGGTGGTACGAGCAGTACTTC
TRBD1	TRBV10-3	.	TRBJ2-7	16	CAISPDRVGFSEEQYF	TGTGCCATCAGCCCCGACAGGGTTGGCTTCTCAGAGGAGCAGTACTTC
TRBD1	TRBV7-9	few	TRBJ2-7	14	CASSDRQGSGEQYF	TGTGCCAGCAGCGACCGACAGGGGAGTGGGGAGCAGTACTTC
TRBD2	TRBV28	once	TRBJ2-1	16	CASSPGRGDIGNEQFF	TGTGCCAGCAGTCCCGGGCGGGGGGACATCGGCAATGAGCAGTTCTTC
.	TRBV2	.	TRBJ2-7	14	CASSVKHLVYEQYF	TGTGCCAGCAGTGTAAAGCATCTCGTCTACGAGCAGTACTTC
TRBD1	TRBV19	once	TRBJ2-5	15	CASSSRTGAGETQYF	TGTGCCAGTAGTTCGCGGACAGGGGCCGGGGAGACCCAGTACTTC
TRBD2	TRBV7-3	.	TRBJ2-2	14	CASSIGTTTGELFF	TGTGCCAGCAGTATCGGGACTACCACCGGGGAGCTGTTTTTT
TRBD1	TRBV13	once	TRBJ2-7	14	CASSSRDRGDEQYF	TGTGCCAGCAGCTCCCGGGACAGGGGTGACGAGCAGTACTTC
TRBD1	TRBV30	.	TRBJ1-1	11	CAWSRDSEAFF	TGTGCCTGGAGCCGGGACAGTGAAGCTTTCTTT